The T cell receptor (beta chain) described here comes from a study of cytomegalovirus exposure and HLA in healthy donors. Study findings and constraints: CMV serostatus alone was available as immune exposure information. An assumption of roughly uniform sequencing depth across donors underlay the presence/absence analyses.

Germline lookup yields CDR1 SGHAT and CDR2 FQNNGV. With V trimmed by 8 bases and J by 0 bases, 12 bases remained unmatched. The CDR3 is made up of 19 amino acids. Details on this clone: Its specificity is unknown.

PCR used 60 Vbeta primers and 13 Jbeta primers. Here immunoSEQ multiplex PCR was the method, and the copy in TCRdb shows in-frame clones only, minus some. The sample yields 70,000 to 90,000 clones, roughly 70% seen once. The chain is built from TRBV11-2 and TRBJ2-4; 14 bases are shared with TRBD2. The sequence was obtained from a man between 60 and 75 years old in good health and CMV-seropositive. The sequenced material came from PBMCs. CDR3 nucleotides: TGTGCCAGCCTAAACTCCGGGACTAGCGGGAGTCTAGCCAAAAACATTCAGTACTTC. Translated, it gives CASLNSGTSGSLAKNIQYF.